This T cell receptor beta chain derives from a study of identical twins. TCRdb fed the 5' RACE reads into MiXCR, producing one record per CDR3 protein. This table holds around 650,000 distinct CDR3 sequences, 7.1% found once. In addition, the sample was reused for a study of yellow fever vaccine responses in identical twins.

This clonotype was sampled from a woman younger than 35 in good health. The sample comprised PBMCs.

In DNA form, the CDR3 reads TGTGCCAGCAGCGTAGGGGGGCTACTGTACCAAGAGACCCAGTACTTC. It is translated as CASSVGGLLYQETQYF. This sequence joins TRBV9 and TRBJ2-5; maybe TRBD1 (6 bases). Trimming removed 0 bases from V and 0 bases from J, with 12 bases in between. Per germline, CDR1 SGDLS and CDR2 YYNGEE. This CDR3 contains 16 residues.